These T cell receptor beta chains were read from a single sample in a study of T cells after yellow fever vaccination. TCRdb reprocessed the 5' RACE reads with MiXCR, giving one entry per CDR3 protein. The sample shows more than 300,000 distinct CDR3 sequences, approximately 4% of them seen only once. The material sequenced was PBMCs, taken 15 days after the yellow fever booster vaccination. The receptor source for this set is a man aged 18 to 29 who received the YFV17D yellow fever vaccine. Both conserved end residues are part of each CDR3. The order of the fields is clone size, D gene, V gene, J gene, CDR3 length, CDR3 protein, CDR3 DNA. D genes are given only for firm matches. Clone sizes are given selectively: once, few, many, or a class where the clone is expanded.

few	-	TRBV27	TRBJ2-2	14	CASSFQGNTGELFF	TGTGCCAGCAGTTTTCAGGGGAACACCGGGGAGCTGTTTTTT
-	-	TRBV4-3	TRBJ2-2	15	CASSQVGLSTGELFF	TGCGCCAGCAGCCAAGTAGGACTAAGCACCGGGGAGCTGTTTTTT
many	TRBD1	TRBV7-2	TRBJ2-5	15	CASSLFQGVGETQYF	TGTGCCAGCAGCTTATTCCAGGGGGTCGGAGAGACCCAGTACTTC
many	-	TRBV6-5	TRBJ2-7	16	CASSEGTHQPLSEQYF	TGTGCCAGCAGTGAAGGGACCCACCAGCCCCTCTCCGAGCAGTACTTC
-	-	TRBV28	TRBJ1-1	15	CASSRREEENTEAFF	TGTGCCAGCAGTAGGCGGGAGGAGGAGAACACTGAAGCTTTCTTT
many	-	TRBV7-8	TRBJ1-2	16	CASSLGAGTLRGGYTF	TGTGCCAGCAGCTTGGGTGCTGGGACCCTACGGGGTGGCTACACCTTC
many	-	TRBV6-2/TRBV6-3	TRBJ2-7	15	CASSPTTGASYEQYF	TGTGCCAGCAGCCCCACGACGGGGGCCTCCTACGAGCAGTACTTC
-	-	TRBV7-5	TRBJ2-6	23	CISVPEALLPTQTGHSGANVLTF	-
many	-	TRBV2	TRBJ2-1	12	CASKRLAEVQFF	TGTGCCAGCAAGAGGCTAGCCGAAGTGCAGTTCTTC
few	-	TRBV10-3	TRBJ1-1	14	CAISDPGMNTEAFF	TGTGCCATCAGTGATCCAGGGATGAACACTGAAGCTTTCTTT
few	TRBD1	TRBV14	TRBJ2-3	14	CASKKQGAGDTQYF	TGTGCCAGCAAGAAACAGGGGGCAGGCGATACGCAGTATTTT
-	-	TRBV5-6	TRBJ1-6	12	CASSLGIGPLHF	TGTGCCAGCAGCTTGGGTATCGGGCCCCTCCACTTT
-	TRBD2	TRBV29-1	TRBJ2-3	14	CSVRLAGDSHTQYF	TGCAGCGTTCGACTAGCGGGGGACTCCCATACGCAGTATTTT
few	-	TRBV12-3/TRBV12-4	TRBJ2-7	13	CASSLTGPAEQYF	TGTGCCAGCAGTTTAACTGGGCCCGCCGAGCAGTACTTC
-	-	TRBV19	TRBJ2-7	14	CASSIADNFYEQYF	TGTGCCAGTAGTATAGCGGACAATTTCTACGAGCAGTACTTC
few	-	TRBV9	TRBJ1-6	12	CASRGPNSPLHF	TGTGCCAGCAGAGGGCCGAATTCACCCCTCCACTTT
few	-	TRBV6-4	TRBJ2-3	14	CASSLGPNTDTQYF	TGTGCCAGCAGTCTCGGGCCTAACACAGATACGCAGTATTTT
-	-	TRBV24-1	TRBJ2-3	17	CATRARKRTPRTDTQYF	TGTGCCACCAGGGCCCGTAAGCGGACACCGCGCACAGATACGCAGTATTTT
-	-	TRBV29-1	TRBJ1-6	10	CSHNNSPLHF	TGCAGCCACAATAATTCACCCCTCCACTTT
many	TRBD1	TRBV18	TRBJ1-2	14	CASSSGQGYYGYTF	TGTGCCAGCTCATCGGGACAGGGTTACTATGGCTACACCTTC
-	TRBD1	TRBV5-1	TRBJ1-4	15	CASSVGQATNEKLFF	TGCGCCAGCAGCGTGGGACAGGCCACTAATGAAAAACTGTTTTTT
many	-	TRBV5-1	TRBJ2-1	14	CASSLAGGNNEQFF	TGCGCCAGCAGCTTGGCAGGGGGGAACAATGAGCAGTTCTTC
many	-	TRBV7-9	TRBJ2-1	17	CASSLVRAGGFYNEQFF	TGTGCCAGCAGCTTGGTTCGGGCCGGCGGATTCTACAATGAGCAGTTCTTC
-	-	TRBV7-3	TRBJ1-3	17	CASSLIGSGEEGNTIYF	TGTGCCAGCAGCTTAATAGGGTCGGGTGAGGAAGGAAACACCATATATTTT
few	TRBD1	TRBV4-1	TRBJ1-6	17	CASSQDRGRGLGSPLHF	TGCGCCAGCAGCCAAGATAGGGGCAGGGGGCTTGGTTCACCCCTCCACTTT
many	-	TRBV29-1	TRBJ2-5	13	CSVGTSSGETQYF	TGCAGCGTTGGTACTTCTAGTGGGGAGACCCAGTACTTC
-	-	TRBV3-1	TRBJ1-6	15	CASSQGQGYNSPLHF	TGTGCCAGCAGCCAAGGCCAGGGCTATAATTCACCCCTCCACTTT
-	-	TRBV14	TRBJ2-1	17	CASSPEEEGYSYNEQFF	TGTGCCAGCAGCCCAGAGGAGGAAGGGTACTCCTACAATGAGCAGTTCTTC
-	TRBD1	TRBV30	TRBJ2-1	15	CAWSVLGQVYNEQFF	TGTGCCTGGAGTGTACTGGGACAGGTGTACAATGAGCAGTTCTTC
few	-	TRBV5-1	TRBJ2-2	15	CASSLGPENTGELFF	TGCGCCAGCAGCTTGGGGCCGGAGAACACCGGGGAGCTGTTTTTT
many	-	TRBV5-1	TRBJ1-2	16	CASSLDSIGSNYGYTF	TGCGCCAGCAGCTTGGATTCAATAGGCAGTAACTATGGCTACACCTTC
many	-	TRBV12-3/TRBV12-4	TRBJ1-2	12	CASRGSGYGYTF	TGTGCCAGCAGGGGGTCTGGCTATGGCTACACCTTC
few	-	TRBV5-1	TRBJ1-5	15	CASSLGPTGQQPQHF	TGCGCCAGCAGCTTGGGTCCGACAGGACAACAGCCCCAGCATTTT
few	TRBD1	TRBV5-1	TRBJ1-4	13	CASSGTANEKLFF	TGCGCCAGCAGCGGGACAGCTAATGAAAAACTGTTTTTT
-	-	TRBV6-2/TRBV6-3	TRBJ2-7	12	CASSPRDHEQYF	TGTGCCAGCAGTCCCAGGGACCACGAGCAGTACTTC
many	-	TRBV4-3	TRBJ2-2	18	CASSQSAIGGEGTGELFF	TGCGCCAGCAGCCAATCGGCAATTGGCGGGGAAGGCACCGGGGAGCTGTTTTTT
many	-	TRBV9	TRBJ2-1	16	CASSVAPLTSNNEQFF	TGTGCCAGCAGCGTAGCCCCACTTACGTCTAACAATGAGCAGTTCTTC